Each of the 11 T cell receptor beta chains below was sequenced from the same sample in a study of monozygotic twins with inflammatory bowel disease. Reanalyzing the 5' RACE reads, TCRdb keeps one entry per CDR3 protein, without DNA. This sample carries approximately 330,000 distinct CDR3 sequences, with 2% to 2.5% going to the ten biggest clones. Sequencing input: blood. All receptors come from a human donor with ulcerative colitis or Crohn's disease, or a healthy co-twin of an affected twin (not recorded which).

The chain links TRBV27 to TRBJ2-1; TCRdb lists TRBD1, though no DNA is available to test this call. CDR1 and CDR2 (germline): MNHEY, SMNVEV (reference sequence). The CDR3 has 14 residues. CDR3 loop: CASSEGATDNEQFF.

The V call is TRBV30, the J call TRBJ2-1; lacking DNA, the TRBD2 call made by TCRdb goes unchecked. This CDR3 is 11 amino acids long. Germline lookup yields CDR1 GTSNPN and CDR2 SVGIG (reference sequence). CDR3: CAWSGENEQFF. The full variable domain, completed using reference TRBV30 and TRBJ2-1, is SQTIHQWPATLVQPVGSPLSLECTVEGTSNPNLYWYRQAAGRGLQLLFYSVGIGQISSEVPQNLSASRPQDRQFILSSKKLLLSDSGFYLCAWSGENEQFFGPGTRLTVL.

CDR3 amino acids: CSASRASGGGFETQYF. The chain employs TRBV20-1 and TRBJ2-5; without DNA, the TCRdb call of TRBD2 cannot be checked. CDR1 is DFQATT, CDR2 SNEGSKA, per germline (reference sequence). This CDR3 spans 16 amino acids.

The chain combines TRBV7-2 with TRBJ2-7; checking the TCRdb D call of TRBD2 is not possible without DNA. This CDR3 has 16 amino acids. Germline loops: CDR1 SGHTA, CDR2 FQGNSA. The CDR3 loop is CASSFGLAGSSYEQYF.

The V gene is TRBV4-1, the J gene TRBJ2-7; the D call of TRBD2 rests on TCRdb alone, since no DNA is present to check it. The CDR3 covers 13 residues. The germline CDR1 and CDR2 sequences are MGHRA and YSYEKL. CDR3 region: CASSPEGIGEQYF.

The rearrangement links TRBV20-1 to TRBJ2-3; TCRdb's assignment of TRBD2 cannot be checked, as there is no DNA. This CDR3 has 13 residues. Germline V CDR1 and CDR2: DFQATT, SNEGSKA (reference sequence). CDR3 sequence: CSETSGSTDTQYF.

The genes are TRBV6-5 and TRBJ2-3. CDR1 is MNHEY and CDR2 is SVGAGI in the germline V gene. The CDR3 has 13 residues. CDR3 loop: CASRVPTTDTQYF.

CDR3 sequence reads: CASSEFGQGAADTQYF. V is TRBV10-1 and J is TRBJ2-3; there is no DNA to check the TCRdb D call of TRBD1. Germline V gene sequence: CDR1 WNHNN, CDR2 SYGVQD (reference sequence). This CDR3 is built from 16 residues.

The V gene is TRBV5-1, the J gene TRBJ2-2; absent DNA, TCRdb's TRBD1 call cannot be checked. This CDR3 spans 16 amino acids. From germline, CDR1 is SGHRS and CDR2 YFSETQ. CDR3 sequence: CASTPDRGEVAGELFF.

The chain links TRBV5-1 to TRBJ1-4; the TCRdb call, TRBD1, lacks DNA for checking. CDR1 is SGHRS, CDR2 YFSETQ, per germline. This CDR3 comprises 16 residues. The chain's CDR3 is CASSLADRATNEKLFF. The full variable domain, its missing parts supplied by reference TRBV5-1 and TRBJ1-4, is KAGVTQTPRYLIKTRGQQVTLSCSPISGHRSVSWYQQTPGQGLQFLFEYFSETQRNKGNFPGRFSGRQFSNSRSEMNVSTLELGDSALYLCASSLADRATNEKLFFGSGTQLSVL.

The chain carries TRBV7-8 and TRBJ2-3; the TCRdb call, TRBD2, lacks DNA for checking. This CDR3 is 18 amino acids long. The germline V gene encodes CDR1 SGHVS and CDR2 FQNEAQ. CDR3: CASSLTPRLARAMSTQYF.